Presented here are 11 T cell receptor beta chains from one specimen sequenced in a study of cytomegalovirus exposure and HLA in healthy donors. PCR used 60 Vbeta primers and 13 Jbeta primers. Some clones are missing from TCRdb's copy, which holds only in-frame ones; the method was immunoSEQ multiplex PCR. This sample carries 150,000 to 190,000 clones, 70% to 85% of them seen once, and the ten largest clones take about 7.1%. Sequenced input: PBMCs. The origin of the receptors is a woman aged 50 to 60 in good health and CMV-seropositive.

This clone has only a few counts. The J gene is TRBJ1-5, the V gene TRBV9; the D gene is possibly TRBD1 (5 bases). Trimming stripped 0 bases from V and 4 bases from J, with 11 bases between. Germline loops: CDR1 SGDLS, CDR2 YYNGEE. The CDR3 covers 15 residues. The CDR3, as DNA: TGTGCCAGCAGCGTAGACGGGGGGATAAATCAGCCCCAGCATTTT. Its protein is CASSVDGGINQPQHF.

This chain uses TRBV30 with TRBJ2-1, with D perhaps TRBD2 (5 bases). Looked up from germline, CDR1 is GTSNPN and CDR2 is SVGIG (reference sequence). The CDR3 is made up of 14 amino acids. V lost 7 bases, J lost 4 bases, and 17 bases lay in between. The CDR3 region is CASTSSYSYNEQFF. The CDR3 nucleotides are TGTGCCTCTACTTCTAGCTATTCGTACAATGAGCAGTTCTTC. Complete variable domain (other parts from reference TRBV30 and TRBJ2-1): SQTIHQWPATLVQPVGSPLSLECTVEGTSNPNLYWYRQAAGRGLQLLFYSVGIGQISSEVPQNLSASRPQDRQFILSSKKLLLSDSGFYLCASTSSYSYNEQFFGPGTRLTVL.

The CDR3 sequence is CASSLLPGSTGELFF. CDR3 nucleotide sequence: TGCGCCAGCAGCTTGTTGCCCGGGTCGACCGGGGAGCTGTTTTTT. V and J are TRBV5-1 and TRBJ2-2, with D unresolved. The CDR3 runs 15 residues. The germline V gene has CDR1 SGHRS and CDR2 YFSETQ. Between the trimmed V and J ends, which lost 1 base and 5 bases, there was a span of 12 bases.

V is TRBV30 and J is TRBJ1-4; D gene uncertain. The CDR3 has 15 residues. V dropped 0 bases and J dropped 2 bases, with 10 bases sitting between them. Germline CDR1 is GTSNPN and CDR2 is SVGIG (reference sequence). The CDR3 loop is CAWSVSPGTNEKLFF. CDR3 coding DNA: TGTGCCTGGAGTGTGTCGCCGGGGACTAATGAAAAACTGTTTTTT. Together with reference TRBV30 and TRBJ1-4, the CDR3 gives the full variable domain: SQTIHQWPATLVQPVGSPLSLECTVEGTSNPNLYWYRQAAGRGLQLLFYSVGIGQISSEVPQNLSASRPQDRQFILSSKKLLLSDSGFYLCAWSVSPGTNEKLFFGSGTQLSVL.

The V and J genes are TRBV19 and TRBJ1-5; D is undetermined. The V gene's germline CDR1 is LNHDA and CDR2 SQIVND (reference sequence). V was pared by 5 bases and J by 9 bases, with 11 bases between. CDR3 length equals 12 residues. CDR3 sequence (DNA): TGTGCCAGTAGTCCCGGGGAGGGGCCCCAGCATTTT. It is translated as CASSPGEGPQHF.

Only a few counts were recorded for this clone. V gene TRBV7-4 combines with J gene TRBJ2-7; 9 bases agree with TRBD1. Per the germline V gene, CDR1 is SGHVT and CDR2 is SQSDAQ. CDR3 size: 17 residues. The V segment lost 0 bases and the J segment 3 bases; nucleotides outside the gene matches: 9. The CDR3 region is CASSLARCDRGCYEQYF. In DNA, the CDR3 is TGTGCCAGCAGCTTAGCGAGGTGCGACAGGGGGTGCTACGAGCAGTACTTC.

This chain connects TRBV7-2 to TRBJ2-2; possibly TRBD1 for D (6 bases). The germline V gene has CDR1 SGHTA and CDR2 FQGNSA. The CDR3 loop spans 15 amino acids. The V end was cut by 4 bases, the J end by 3 bases, with 12 bases between. CDR3 amino acids: CASSSTGRDTGELFF. CDR3 in DNA: TGTGCCAGCAGCTCGACAGGTCGGGACACCGGGGAGCTGTTTTTT.

V is TRBV9 and J is TRBJ2-2, with 16 bases matching TRBD2. Losses at the gene ends were 4 bases for V and 6 bases for J; bases not matched to a gene: 6. The CDR3 length is 17 residues. Germline V gene data show CDR1 as SGDLS and CDR2 as YYNGEE. CDR3 DNA: TGTGCCAGCAGCTCGGGACTAGCGGGGGGGATCGCCGGGGAGCTGTTTTTT. It is translated as CASSSGLAGGIAGELFF.

The J gene is TRBJ2-2, the V gene TRBV5-1, with TRBD1 as a possible D gene (7 bases). Germline loops: CDR1 SGHRS, CDR2 YFSETQ. The CDR3 consists of 14 residues. Trimming shortened V by 4 bases and J by 5 bases, and 12 bases separated the two germline ends. The CDR3 is CASSVPGGTGELFF. The CDR3 region has the DNA TGCGCCAGCAGCGTGCCAGGGGGGACCGGGGAGCTGTTTTTT.

This clone was detected a few times. The J gene is TRBJ1-4, the V gene TRBV6-6; no reliable D call. CDR1 and CDR2 from the germline V gene are MNHNY and SVGAGI (reference sequence). The germline V and J ends were trimmed by 4 bases and 5 bases, with 2 bases remaining between them. The CDR3 is made up of 11 amino acids. CDR3 in amino acids: CASSSNEKLFF. The DNA for the CDR3 is TGTGCCAGCAGTTCGAATGAAAAACTGTTTTTT.

V usage is TRBV14 and J usage is TRBJ1-1; the D gene is possibly TRBD1 (6 bases). The CDR3 is 13 residues long. Trimming pared 1 base from V and 4 bases from J, leaving 7 bases between. CDR1 is SGHDN and CDR2 is FVKESK in the germline V gene. CDR3 nucleotides: TGTGCCAGCAGCCAAGGCAGGGGCACTGAAGCTTTCTTT. Amino acid sequence: CASSQGRGTEAFF.